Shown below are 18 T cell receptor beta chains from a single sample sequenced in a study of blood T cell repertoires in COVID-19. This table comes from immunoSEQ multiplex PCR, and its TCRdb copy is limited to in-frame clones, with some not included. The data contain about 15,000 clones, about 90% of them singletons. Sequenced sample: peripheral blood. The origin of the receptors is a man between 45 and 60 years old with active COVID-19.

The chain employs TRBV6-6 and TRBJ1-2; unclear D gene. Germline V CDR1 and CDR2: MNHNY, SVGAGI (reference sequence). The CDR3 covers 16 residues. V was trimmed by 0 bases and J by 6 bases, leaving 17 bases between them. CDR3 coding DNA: TGTGCCAGCAGTTACTCGAGGGCCCTCGAGGCTAATGGCTACACCTTC. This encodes CASSYSRALEANGYTF.

The CDR3 sequence: CASSLGEGKNNSPLHF. The CDR3 DNA is TGTGCCAGCAGTTTAGGGGAGGGAAAAAATAATTCACCCCTCCACTTT. This chain joins TRBV28 and TRBJ1-6; no reliable D call. The germline V gene has CDR1 MDHEN and CDR2 SYDVKM. This CDR3 comprises 16 residues. Trimming cost V 2 bases and J 5 bases, with 13 bases left between them.

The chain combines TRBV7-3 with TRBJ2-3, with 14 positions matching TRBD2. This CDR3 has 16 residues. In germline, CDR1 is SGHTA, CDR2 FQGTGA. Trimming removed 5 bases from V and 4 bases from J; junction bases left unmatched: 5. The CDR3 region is CASSTGLAGGPDTQYF. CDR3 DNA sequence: TGTGCCAGCAGCACCGGACTAGCGGGAGGTCCAGATACGCAGTATTTT.

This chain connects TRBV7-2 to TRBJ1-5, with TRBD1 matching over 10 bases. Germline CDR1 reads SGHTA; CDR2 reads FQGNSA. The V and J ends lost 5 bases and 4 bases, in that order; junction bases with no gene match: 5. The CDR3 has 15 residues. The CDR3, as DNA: TGTGCCAGCAGCCCGGGACAGGGGAGGAATCAGCCCCAGCATTTT. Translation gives CASSPGQGRNQPQHF. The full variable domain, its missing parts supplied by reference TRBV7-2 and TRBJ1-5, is GAGVSQSPSNKVTEKGKDVELRCDPISGHTALYWYRQSLGQGLEFLIYFQGNSAPDKSGLPSDRFSAERTGGSVSTLTIQRTQQEDSAVYLCASSPGQGRNQPQHFGDGTRLSIL.

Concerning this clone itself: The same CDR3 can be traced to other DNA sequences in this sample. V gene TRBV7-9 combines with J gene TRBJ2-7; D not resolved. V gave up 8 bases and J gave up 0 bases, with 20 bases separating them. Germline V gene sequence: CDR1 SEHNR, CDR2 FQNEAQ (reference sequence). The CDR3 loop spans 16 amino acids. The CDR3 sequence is CASRPRTATFSYEQYF. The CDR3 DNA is TGTGCCAGCCGCCCACGAACAGCCACATTCTCCTACGAGCAGTACTTC.

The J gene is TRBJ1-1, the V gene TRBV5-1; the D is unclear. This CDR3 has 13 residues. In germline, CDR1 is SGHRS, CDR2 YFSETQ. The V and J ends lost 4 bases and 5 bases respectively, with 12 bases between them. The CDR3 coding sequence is TGCGCCAGCAGCCTCCAAGACAAAACTGAAGCTTTCTTT. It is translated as CASSLQDKTEAFF.

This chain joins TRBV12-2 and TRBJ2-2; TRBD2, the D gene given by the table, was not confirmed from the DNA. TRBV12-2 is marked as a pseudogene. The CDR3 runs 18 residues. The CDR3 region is CASRPVGLAGEWTGELFF. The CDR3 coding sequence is TGTGCAAGTCGCCCCGTCGGACTAGCGGGAGAATGGACCGGGGAGCTGTTTTTT.

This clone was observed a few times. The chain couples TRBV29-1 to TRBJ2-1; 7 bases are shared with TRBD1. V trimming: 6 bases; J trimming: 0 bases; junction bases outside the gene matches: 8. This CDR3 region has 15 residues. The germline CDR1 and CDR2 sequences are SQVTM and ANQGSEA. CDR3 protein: CSVTTGAYSYNEQFF. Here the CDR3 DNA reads TGCAGCGTGACCACAGGGGCCTACTCCTACAATGAGCAGTTCTTC.

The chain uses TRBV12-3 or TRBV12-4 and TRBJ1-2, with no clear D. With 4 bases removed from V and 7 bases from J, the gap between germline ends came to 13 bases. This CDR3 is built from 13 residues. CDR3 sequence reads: CASSSPYHGGYTF. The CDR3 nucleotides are TGTGCCAGCAGTTCCCCCTACCACGGTGGCTACACCTTC.

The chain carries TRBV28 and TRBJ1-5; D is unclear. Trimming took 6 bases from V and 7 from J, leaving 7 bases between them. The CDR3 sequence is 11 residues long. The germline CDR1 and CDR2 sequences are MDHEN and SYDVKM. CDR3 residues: CASSQEQPQHF. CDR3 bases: TGTGCCAGCAGCCAAGAGCAGCCCCAGCATTTT.

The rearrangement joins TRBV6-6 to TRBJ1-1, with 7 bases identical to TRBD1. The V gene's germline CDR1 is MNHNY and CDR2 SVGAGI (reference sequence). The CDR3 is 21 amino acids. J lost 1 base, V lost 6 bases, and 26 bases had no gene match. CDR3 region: CASSRQPLRQGRTWANTEAFF. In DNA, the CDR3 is TGTGCCAGCAGCCGCCAACCCTTAAGACAGGGTCGAACTTGGGCGAACACTGAAGCTTTCTTT.

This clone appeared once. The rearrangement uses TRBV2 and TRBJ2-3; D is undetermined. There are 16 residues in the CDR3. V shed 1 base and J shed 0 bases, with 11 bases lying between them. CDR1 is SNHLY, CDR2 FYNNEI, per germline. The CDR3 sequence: CASSEVVRSSTDTQYF. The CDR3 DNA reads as TGTGCCAGCAGTGAAGTTGTCAGAAGTAGCACAGATACGCAGTATTTT. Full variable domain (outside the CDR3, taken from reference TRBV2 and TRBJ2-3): EPEVTQTPSHQVTQMGQEVILRCVPISNHLYFYWYRQILGQKVEFLVSFYNNEISEKSEIFDDQFSVERPDGSNFTLKIRSTKLEDSAMYFCASSEVVRSSTDTQYFGPGTRLTVL.

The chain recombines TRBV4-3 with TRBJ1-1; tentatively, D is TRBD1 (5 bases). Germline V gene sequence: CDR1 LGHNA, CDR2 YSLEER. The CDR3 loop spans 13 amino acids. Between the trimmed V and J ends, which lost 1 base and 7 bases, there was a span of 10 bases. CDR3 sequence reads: CASSQAQGVEAFF. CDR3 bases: TGCGCCAGCAGCCAAGCTCAGGGCGTTGAAGCTTTCTTT.

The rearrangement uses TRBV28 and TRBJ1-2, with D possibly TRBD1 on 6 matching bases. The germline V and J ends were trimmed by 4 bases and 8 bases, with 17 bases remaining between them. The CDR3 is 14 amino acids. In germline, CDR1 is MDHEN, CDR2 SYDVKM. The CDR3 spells CASSSTSTGRGYTF. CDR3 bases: TGTGCCAGCAGTTCCACCTCGACAGGAAGGGGCTACACCTTC.

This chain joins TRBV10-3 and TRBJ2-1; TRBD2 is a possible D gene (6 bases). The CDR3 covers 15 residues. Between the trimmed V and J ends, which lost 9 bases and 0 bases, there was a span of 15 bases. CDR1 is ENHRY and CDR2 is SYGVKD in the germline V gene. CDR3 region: CAMSGGASSYNEQFF. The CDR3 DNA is TGTGCCATGTCCGGCGGGGCGAGCTCCTACAATGAGCAGTTCTTC.

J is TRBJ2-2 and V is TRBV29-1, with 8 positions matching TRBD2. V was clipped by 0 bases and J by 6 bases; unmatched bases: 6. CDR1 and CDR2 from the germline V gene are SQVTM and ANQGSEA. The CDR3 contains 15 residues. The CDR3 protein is CSVEDRLASPGELFF. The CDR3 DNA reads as TGCAGCGTTGAAGATCGACTAGCGTCGCCCGGGGAGCTGTTTTTT.

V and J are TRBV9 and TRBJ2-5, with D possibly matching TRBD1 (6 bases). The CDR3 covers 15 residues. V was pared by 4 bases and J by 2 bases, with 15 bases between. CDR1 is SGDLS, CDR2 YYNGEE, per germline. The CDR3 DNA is TGTGCCAGCAGCCCCAAAGGGGGAAAGCAAGAGACCCAGTACTTC. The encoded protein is CASSPKGGKQETQYF.

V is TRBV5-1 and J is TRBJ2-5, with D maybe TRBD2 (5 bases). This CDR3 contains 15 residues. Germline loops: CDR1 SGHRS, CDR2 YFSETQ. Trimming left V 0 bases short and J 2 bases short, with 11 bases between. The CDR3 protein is CASSLGLPIQETQYF. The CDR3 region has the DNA TGCGCCAGCAGCTTGGGACTACCTATTCAAGAGACCCAGTACTTC.